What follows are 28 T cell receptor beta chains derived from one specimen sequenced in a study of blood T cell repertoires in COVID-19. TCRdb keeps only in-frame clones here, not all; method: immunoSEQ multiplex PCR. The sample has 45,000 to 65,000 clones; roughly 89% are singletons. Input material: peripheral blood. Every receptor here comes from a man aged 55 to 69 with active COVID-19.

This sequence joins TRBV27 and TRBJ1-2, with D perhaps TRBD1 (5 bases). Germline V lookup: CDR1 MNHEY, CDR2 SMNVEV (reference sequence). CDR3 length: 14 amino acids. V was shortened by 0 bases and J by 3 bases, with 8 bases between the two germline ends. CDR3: CASSLSARDYGYTF. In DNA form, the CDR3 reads TGTGCCAGCAGTTTATCGGCCAGGGACTATGGCTACACCTTC.

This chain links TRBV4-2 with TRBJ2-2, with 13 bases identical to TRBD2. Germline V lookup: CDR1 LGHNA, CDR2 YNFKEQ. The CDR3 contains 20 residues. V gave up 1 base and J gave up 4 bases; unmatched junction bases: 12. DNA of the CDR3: TGTGCCAGCAGCCAAGGGACTAGCGGGGGCCGAAGGCGGGGCACCGGGGAGCTGTTTTTT. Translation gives CASSQGTSGGRRRGTGELFF.

The CDR3 DNA sequence: TGTGCCAGCAGCGTAGCCCCGGACAGAGTCTATGGCTACACCTTC. Translation gives CASSVAPDRVYGYTF. The chain couples TRBV9 to TRBJ1-2; possibly TRBD1 for D (6 bases). The CDR3 spans 15 residues. CDR1 and CDR2 (germline): SGDLS, YYNGEE. V lost 0 bases and J lost 4, with 13 bases in between.

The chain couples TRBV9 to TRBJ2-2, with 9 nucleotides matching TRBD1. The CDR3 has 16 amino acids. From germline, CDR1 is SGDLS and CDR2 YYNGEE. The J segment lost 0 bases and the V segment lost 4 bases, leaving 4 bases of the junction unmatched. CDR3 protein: CASSKRDRANTGELFF. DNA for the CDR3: TGTGCCAGCAGCAAAAGGGACAGGGCGAACACCGGGGAGCTGTTTTTT. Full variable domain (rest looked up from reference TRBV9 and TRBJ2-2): DSGVTQTPKHLITATGQRVTLRCSPRSGDLSVYWYQQSLDQGLQFLIQYYNGEERAKGNILERFSAQQFPDLHSELNLSSLELGDSALYFCASSKRDRANTGELFFGEGSRLTVL.

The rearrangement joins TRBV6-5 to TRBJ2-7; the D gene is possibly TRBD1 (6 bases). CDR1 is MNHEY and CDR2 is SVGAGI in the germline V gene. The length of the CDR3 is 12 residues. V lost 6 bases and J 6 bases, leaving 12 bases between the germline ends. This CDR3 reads CASRNRAGEQYF. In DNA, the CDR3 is TGTGCCAGCAGGAACAGGGCAGGCGAGCAGTACTTC.

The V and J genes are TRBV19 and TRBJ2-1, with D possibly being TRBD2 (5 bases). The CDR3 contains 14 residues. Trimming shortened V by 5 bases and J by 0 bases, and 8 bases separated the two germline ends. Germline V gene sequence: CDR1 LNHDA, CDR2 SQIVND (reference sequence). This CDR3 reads CASSFRDSYNEQFF. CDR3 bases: TGTGCCAGTAGTTTCCGGGACTCCTACAATGAGCAGTTCTTC.

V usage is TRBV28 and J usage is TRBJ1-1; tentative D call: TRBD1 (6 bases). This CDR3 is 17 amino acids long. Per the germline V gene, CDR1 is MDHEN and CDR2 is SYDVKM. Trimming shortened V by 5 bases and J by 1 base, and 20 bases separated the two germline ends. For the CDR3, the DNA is TGTGCCAGCAGTCAGACGACCCAGGGGTTAAGGAACACTGAAGCTTTCTTT. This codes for CASSQTTQGLRNTEAFF. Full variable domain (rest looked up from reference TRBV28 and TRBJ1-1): DVKVTQSSRYLVKRTGEKVFLECVQDMDHENMFWYRQDPGLGLRLIYFSYDVKMKEKGDIPEGYSVSREKKERFSLILESASTNQTSMYLCASSQTTQGLRNTEAFFGQGTRLTVV.

DNA of the CDR3: TGTGCCAGCAGCCAAGAGGTGGGGGGAAAAACAGATACGCAGTATTTT. Protein: CASSQEVGGKTDTQYF. The chain couples TRBV3-1 (or the pseudogene TRBV3-2) to TRBJ2-3, with D possibly matching TRBD2 (6 bases). V lost 0 bases and J 3 bases, leaving 13 bases between the germline ends. CDR3 size: 16 residues. Germline values: CDR1 LGHDT, CDR2 YNNKEL (reference sequence).

CDR3 nucleotide sequence: TGTGCCAGCAGACGACTAGCGGGAGGGTGGGGGGAGACCCAGTACTTC. Its translation is CASRRLAGGWGETQYF. The chain recombines TRBV27 with TRBJ2-5; TRBD2 matches 14 bases. The CDR3 is 16 amino acids. Germline CDR1 and CDR2: MNHEY and SMNVEV (reference sequence). The V segment lost 6 bases and the J segment 5 bases; nucleotides outside the gene matches: 8.

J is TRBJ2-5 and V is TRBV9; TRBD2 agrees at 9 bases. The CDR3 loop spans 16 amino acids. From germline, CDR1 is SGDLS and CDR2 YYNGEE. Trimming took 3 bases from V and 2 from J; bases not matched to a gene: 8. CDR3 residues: CASSAAQTSGQETQYF. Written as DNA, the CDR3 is TGTGCCAGCAGCGCAGCCCAGACTAGCGGACAAGAGACCCAGTACTTC.

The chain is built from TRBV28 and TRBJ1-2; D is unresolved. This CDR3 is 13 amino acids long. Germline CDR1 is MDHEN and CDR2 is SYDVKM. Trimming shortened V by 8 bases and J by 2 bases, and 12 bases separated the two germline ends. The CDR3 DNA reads TGTGCCAGCTCACTTCGGGAAAACTATGGCTACACCTTC. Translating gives CASSLRENYGYTF.

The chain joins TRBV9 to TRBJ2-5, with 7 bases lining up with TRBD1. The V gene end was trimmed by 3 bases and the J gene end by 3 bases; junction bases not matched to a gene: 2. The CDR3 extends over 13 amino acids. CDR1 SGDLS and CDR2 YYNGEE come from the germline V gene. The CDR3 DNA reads TGTGCCAGCAGCGAAGGGACAGAAGAGACCCAGTACTTC. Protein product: CASSEGTEETQYF.

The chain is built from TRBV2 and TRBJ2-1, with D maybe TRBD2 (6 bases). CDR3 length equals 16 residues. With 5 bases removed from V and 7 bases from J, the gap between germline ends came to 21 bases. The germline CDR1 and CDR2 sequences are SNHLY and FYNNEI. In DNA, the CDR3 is TGTGCCAGCAGTTTACGAGGAAGCGGGCTAGCAAATGAGCAGTTCTTC. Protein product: CASSLRGSGLANEQFF.

CDR3 bases: TGTGCCAGCAGCCCAAGGACGGGGGGCGCTTTCTTT. Its protein product is CASSPRTGGAFF. The chain combines TRBV7-9 with TRBJ1-1, with a possible D match to TRBD1 (6 bases). Germline loops: CDR1 SEHNR, CDR2 FQNEAQ (reference sequence). This CDR3 is built from 12 residues. Trimming left V 5 bases short and J 11 bases short, with 15 bases between.

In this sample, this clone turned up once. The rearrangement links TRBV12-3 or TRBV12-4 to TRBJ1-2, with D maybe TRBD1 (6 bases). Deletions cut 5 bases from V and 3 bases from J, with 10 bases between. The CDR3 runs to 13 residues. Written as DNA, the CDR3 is TGTGCCAGCAGTCAAGGACAGTACTATGGCTACACCTTC. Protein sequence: CASSQGQYYGYTF.

CDR3 residues: CASSPRTATSGNTIYF. The DNA of the CDR3 is TGTGCCAGCAGTCCAAGGACAGCCACCTCTGGAAACACCATATATTTT. The chain is built from TRBV6-4 and TRBJ1-3; maybe TRBD1 (6 bases). CDR1 is MRHNA, CDR2 SNTAGT, per germline. The CDR3 is 16 residues long. Trimming pared 5 bases from V and 0 bases from J, leaving 14 bases between.

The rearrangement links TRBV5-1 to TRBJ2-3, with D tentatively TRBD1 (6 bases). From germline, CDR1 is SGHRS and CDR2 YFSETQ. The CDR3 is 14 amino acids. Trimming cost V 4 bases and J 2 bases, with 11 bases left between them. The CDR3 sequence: CASSERTDTDTQYF. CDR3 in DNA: TGCGCCAGCAGCGAACGGACAGACACAGATACGCAGTATTTT.

CDR3 residues: CAISGSANEQYF. The CDR3 nucleotides are TGTGCCATCAGTGGGAGTGCCAACGAGCAGTACTTC. The chain links TRBV10-3 to TRBJ2-7; the D is unclear. V lost 4 bases, J lost 5 bases, and 9 bases lay in between. Per the germline V gene, CDR1 is ENHRY and CDR2 is SYGVKD. This CDR3 is built from 12 residues.

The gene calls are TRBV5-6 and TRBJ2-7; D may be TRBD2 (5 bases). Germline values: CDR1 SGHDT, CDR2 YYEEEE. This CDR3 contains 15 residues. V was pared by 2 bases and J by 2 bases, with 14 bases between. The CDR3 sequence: CASSFSRLAAYEQYF. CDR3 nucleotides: TGTGCCAGCAGCTTCAGTCGGCTAGCAGCCTACGAGCAGTACTTC. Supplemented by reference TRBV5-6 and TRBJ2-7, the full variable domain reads DAGVTQSPTHLIKTRGQQVTLRCSPKSGHDTVSWYQQALGQGPQFIFQYYEEEERQRGNFPDRFSGHQFPNYSSELNVNALLLGDSALYLCASSFSRLAAYEQYFGPGTRLTVT.

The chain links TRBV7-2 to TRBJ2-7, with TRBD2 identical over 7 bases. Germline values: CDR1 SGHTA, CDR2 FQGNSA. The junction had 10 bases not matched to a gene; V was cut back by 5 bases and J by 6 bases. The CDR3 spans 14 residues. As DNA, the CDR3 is TGTGCCAGCAGCGGTGGCGGGAGTAGTGTCGAGCAGTACTTC. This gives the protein CASSGGGSSVEQYF.

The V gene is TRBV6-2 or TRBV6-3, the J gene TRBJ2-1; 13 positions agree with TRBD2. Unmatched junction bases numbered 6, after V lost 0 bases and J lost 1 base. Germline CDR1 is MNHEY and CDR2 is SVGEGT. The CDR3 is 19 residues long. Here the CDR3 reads CASSYSGLAGIWSYNEQFF. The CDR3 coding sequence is TGTGCCAGCAGTTACTCGGGACTAGCGGGAATCTGGTCCTACAATGAGCAGTTCTTC.

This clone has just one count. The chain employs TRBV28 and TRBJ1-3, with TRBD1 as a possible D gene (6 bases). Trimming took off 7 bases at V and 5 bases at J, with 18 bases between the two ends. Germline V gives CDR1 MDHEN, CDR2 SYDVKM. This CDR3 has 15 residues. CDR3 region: CASNRIRGGRNTIYF. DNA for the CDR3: TGTGCCAGCAACAGGATCAGGGGCGGGCGAAACACCATATATTTT.

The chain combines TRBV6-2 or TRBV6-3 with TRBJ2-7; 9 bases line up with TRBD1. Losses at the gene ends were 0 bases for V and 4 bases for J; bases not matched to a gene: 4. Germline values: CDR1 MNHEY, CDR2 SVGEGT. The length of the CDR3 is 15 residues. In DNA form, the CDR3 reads TGTGCCAGCAGTTACTCGGGGACAGGGTTATACGAGCAGTACTTC. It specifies CASSYSGTGLYEQYF.

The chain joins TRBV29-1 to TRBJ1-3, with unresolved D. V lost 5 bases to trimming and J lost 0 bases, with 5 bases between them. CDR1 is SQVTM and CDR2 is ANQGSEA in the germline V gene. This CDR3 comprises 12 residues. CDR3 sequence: CSVSSSGNTIYF. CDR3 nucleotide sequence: TGCAGCGTTTCTAGCTCTGGAAACACCATATATTTT. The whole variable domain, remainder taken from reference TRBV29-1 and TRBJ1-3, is SAVISQKPSRDICQRGTSLTIQCQVDSQVTMMFWYRQQPGQSLTLIATANQGSEATYESGFVIDKFPISRPNLTFSTLTVSNMSPEDSSIYLCSVSSSGNTIYFGEGSWLTVV.

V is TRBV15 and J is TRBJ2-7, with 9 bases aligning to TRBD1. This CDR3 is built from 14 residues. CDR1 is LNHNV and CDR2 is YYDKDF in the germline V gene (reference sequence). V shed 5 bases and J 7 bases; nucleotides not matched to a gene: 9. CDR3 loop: CATSGGQGLGEQYF. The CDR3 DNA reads TGTGCCACCAGCGGGGGACAGGGTCTAGGAGAGCAGTACTTC.

DNA of the CDR3: TGTGCCAGCATACGGGGGACGGGGAACACCGGGGAGCTGTTTTTT. Residues: CASIRGTGNTGELFF. The chain carries TRBV6-6 and TRBJ2-2, with a possible D match to TRBD2 (6 bases). The CDR3 has 15 amino acids. The germline V and J ends were trimmed by 7 bases and 1 base, with 13 bases remaining between them. From germline, CDR1 is MNHNY and CDR2 SVGAGI (reference sequence).

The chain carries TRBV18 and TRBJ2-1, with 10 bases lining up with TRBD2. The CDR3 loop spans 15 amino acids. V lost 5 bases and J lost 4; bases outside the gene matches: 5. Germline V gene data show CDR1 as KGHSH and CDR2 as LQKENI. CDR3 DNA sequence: TGTGCCAGCTCAACTCTAGCGGGAGTTTACAATGAGCAGTTCTTC. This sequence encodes CASSTLAGVYNEQFF.

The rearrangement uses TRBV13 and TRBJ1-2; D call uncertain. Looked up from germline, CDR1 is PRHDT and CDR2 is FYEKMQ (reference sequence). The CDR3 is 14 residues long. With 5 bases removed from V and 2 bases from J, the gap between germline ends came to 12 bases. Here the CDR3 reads CASSPRRENYGYTF. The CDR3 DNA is TGTGCCAGCAGCCCAAGGCGGGAGAACTATGGCTACACCTTC.